This T cell receptor (beta chain) was recorded in a study of radiotherapy plus CTLA-4 blockade in lung cancer. Overall study findings and caveats: Following radiotherapy plus ipilimumab, tumor-derived TCR clones expanded in the blood.

The CDR3 covers 14 residues. Germline V gene data show CDR1 as MNHNS and CDR2 as SASEGT. The V gene lost 7 bases and the J gene lost 6 bases, with 18 bases spanning the gap. Here immunoSEQ multiplex PCR was the method, and the copy in TCRdb shows in-frame clones only, minus some. The sample holds just over 60,000 clones; 70% to 85% are singletons and the top ten take 3.5% to 4.5%. This clone was observed a handful of times. Its specificity is not known. Patients in the study, people with chemo-refractory metastatic non-small-cell lung cancer, received focal radiation plus ipilimumab CTLA-4 blockade. Sequences were derived from peripheral blood, sampled from a patient treated with radiotherapy plus ipilimumab. This TCR was recovered from a human donor with non-small cell lung cancer who had a complete response to radiotherapy plus ipilimumab. The chain combines TRBV6-1 with TRBJ1-2, with D perhaps TRBD1 (6 bases). CDR3: CASTGRTEWNGYTF. The CDR3 DNA follows: TGTGCCAGCACCGGAAGGACAGAGTGGAATGGCTACACCTTC.